This T cell receptor (beta chain) stems from a study of blood T cells in healthy people across ages. CDR1 is DFQATT, CDR2 SNEGSKA, per germline (reference sequence). The CDR3 contains 12 residues. Deletions cut 8 bases from V and 0 bases from J, with 10 bases between. Study-wide results and caveats: Investigators treated diversity estimates from one million T cells as underestimates.

Ranging in age from roughly 6 to 95, the donors were healthy Caucasian individuals from Russia. The authors ran a second PCR of 7 to 11 cycles using a sample-barcoded 5' primer and a J-beta primer mix. TCRdb re-analysed the 5' RACE reads in MiXCR, keeping a single row per CDR3 protein. This table has 950,000 to 1,200,000 distinct CDR3 sequences, more than 30% appearing once. In the case of this clonotype: As yet, its antigen is unknown.

Source material: blood. The chain uses TRBV20-1 and TRBJ1-2; D gene ambiguous. This clonotype originated in a man between 18 and 35 years old in good health. CDR3: CSQGRANYGYTF. Here the CDR3 DNA reads TGCAGTCAAGGAAGGGCTAACTATGGCTACACCTTC.